This TCR beta chain is from a study of blood T cell repertoires in COVID-19. Study details: Whether acute or convalescent, the COVID-19 samples came from the United States, Italy and Spain. Nucleic acid was either cDNA or gDNA, and it came from T cells, B-cell-depleted T cells, or PBMCs.

The CDR3 length is 16 residues. The germline V gene encodes CDR1 SGDLS and CDR2 YYNGEE. J lost 1 base, V lost 4 bases, and 10 bases had no gene match. In the original analysis: For nucleated cells, counts were estimated from reference gene primer amplification. Sequencing used immunoSEQ multiplex PCR; TCRdb keeps in-frame clones, though not all of them. The V and J calls and clone size are taken from that table; D and trimming were inferred from the DNA. The sample records about 190,000 clones, approximately 91% being singletons. The rearrangement uses TRBV9 and TRBJ2-5; 7 bases agree with TRBD1. Sequencing was carried out using peripheral blood. The receptor was isolated from a man aged 70-80 years with active or convalescent COVID-19. The CDR3 region has the DNA TGTGCCAGCAGCCACCGGGACAGACACAGCCAAGAGACCCAGTACTTC. It codes for CASSHRDRHSQETQYF.